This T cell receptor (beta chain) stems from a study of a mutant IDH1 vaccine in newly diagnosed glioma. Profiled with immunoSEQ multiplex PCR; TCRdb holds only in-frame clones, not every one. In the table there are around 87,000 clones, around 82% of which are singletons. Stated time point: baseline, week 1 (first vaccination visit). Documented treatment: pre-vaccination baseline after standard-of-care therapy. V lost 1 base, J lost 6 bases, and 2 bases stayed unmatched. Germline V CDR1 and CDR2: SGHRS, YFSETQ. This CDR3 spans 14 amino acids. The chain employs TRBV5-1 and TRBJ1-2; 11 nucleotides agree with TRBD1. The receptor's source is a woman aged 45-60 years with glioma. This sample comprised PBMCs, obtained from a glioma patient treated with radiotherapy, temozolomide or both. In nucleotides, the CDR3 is TGCGCCAGCAGCTTGAGGACAGGGGGCGATGGCTACACCTTC. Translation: CASSLRTGGDGYTF.